The table lists the clone carrying this T cell receptor beta chain with a few counts. The target antigen is unknown. This record comes from a study of T-cell memory formation after mild COVID-19. Study-level background: Clustering of TCRs was largely donor specific.

General study findings and limits: CD4+ contracting clones were found mainly in CM and EM, and CD8+ ones in EMRA.

TCRdb reprocessed the 5' RACE reads with MiXCR, giving one entry per CDR3 protein. The data hold around 500,000 distinct CDR3 sequences, with about 20% observed a single time. Trimming removed 3 bases from V and 5 bases from J; junction bases left unmatched: 10. The CDR3 consists of 17 residues. CDR1 MGHRA and CDR2 YSYEKL come from the germline V gene. V is TRBV4-1 and J is TRBJ1-2; TRBD1 agrees at 12 bases. This TCR came from an adult woman who had mild COVID-19 (a few samples of this study predate the infection). Cell type and time point are not known. Sequencing was carried out using PBMCs or a T cell subset sorted from them (not recorded which). Written as DNA, the CDR3 is TGCGCCAGCAGCCAGCCGACCGGGACAGGGGGCAATTATGGCTACACCTTC. It yields the protein CASSQPTGTGGNYGYTF.